This is a list of T cell receptor beta chains from one sample in a study of blood T cell repertoires in COVID-19. Sequenced by immunoSEQ multiplex PCR; TCRdb stores in-frame clones only, minus some. The data hold fewer than 60,000 clones, with just under 90% observed a single time. The sample consisted of peripheral blood. These receptors all come from a woman aged 55-75 years with COVID-19, enrolled during active disease. CDR3s leave out the opening cysteine and the closing phenylalanine or tryptophan. A D gene is named only where the DNA matches it firmly. Rows may omit the clone size; those that give it use once, few, many or a size class.

v_gene	j_gene	abundance	d_gene	CDR3aa
TRBV2	TRBJ2-5	-	-	ASRTSLRETQY
TRBV28	TRBJ2-5	-	TRBD2	ASSPPRRLAVYRPETQY
TRBV3-1/TRBV3-2	TRBJ2-7	-	-	ASSQEGLLYEQY
TRBV7-9	TRBJ1-2	-	-	ASSLGANYGYT
TRBV5-1	TRBJ2-1	-	-	ASSPIMTGTYNEQF
TRBV15	TRBJ2-7	-	-	ATSRGGGTGSSGEQY
TRBV18	TRBJ2-1	many	-	ASSTGHNNEQF
TRBV2	TRBJ2-2	-	TRBD2	ASSGPAGNTGELF
TRBV28	TRBJ2-7	medium-sized	TRBD1	ASSWDRDEQY
TRBV11-3	TRBJ2-7	few	-	ASSLGGGFDEQY
TRBV6-1	TRBJ2-1	-	TRBD2	ASSEAAGGIVEQF
TRBV29-1	TRBJ1-4	-	-	SVEDGTGDEKLF
TRBV10-3	TRBJ2-3	few	TRBD2	AIRGGPSDTQY
TRBV19	TRBJ1-5	-	-	ASSILQGIQPQH
TRBV5-4	TRBJ1-3	-	-	ASSLERGVGNTIY
TRBV7-2	TRBJ2-7	-	-	ASREASTASYEQY
TRBV5-1	TRBJ1-3	-	-	ASSLQRGNTIY
TRBV6-1	TRBJ2-1	-	TRBD2	ASSETGPAGVSYNEQF
TRBV2	TRBJ1-5	-	-	ASSGQTSNQPQH
TRBV25-1	TRBJ2-1	-	-	ASSEPGLYNEQF
TRBV12-3/TRBV12-4	TRBJ1-2	-	-	ASSSGHRAGYT
TRBV9	TRBJ1-5	-	-	ASSVGLQDNQPQH
TRBV20-1	TRBJ2-7	once	TRBD2	SASSSGRVLDEQY
TRBV4-2	TRBJ2-7	-	-	ASSQEQRSAYEQY